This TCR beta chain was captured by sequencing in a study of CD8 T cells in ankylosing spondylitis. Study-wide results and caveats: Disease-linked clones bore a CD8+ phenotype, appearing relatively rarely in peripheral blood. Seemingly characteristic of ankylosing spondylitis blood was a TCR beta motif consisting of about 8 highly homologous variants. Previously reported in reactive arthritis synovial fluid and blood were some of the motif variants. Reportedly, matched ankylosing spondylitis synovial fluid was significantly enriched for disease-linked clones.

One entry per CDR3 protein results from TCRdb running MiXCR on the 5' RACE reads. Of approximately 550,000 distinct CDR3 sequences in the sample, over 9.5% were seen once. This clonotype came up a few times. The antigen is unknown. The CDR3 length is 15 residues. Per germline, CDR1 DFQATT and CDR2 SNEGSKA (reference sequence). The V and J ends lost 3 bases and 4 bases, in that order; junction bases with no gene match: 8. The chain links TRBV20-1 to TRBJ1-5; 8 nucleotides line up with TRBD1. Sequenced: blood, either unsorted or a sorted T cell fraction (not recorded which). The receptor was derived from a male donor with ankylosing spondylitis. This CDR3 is CSASYRGTPNQPQHF. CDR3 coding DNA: TGCAGTGCTAGCTACAGGGGGACTCCTAATCAGCCCCAGCATTTT.